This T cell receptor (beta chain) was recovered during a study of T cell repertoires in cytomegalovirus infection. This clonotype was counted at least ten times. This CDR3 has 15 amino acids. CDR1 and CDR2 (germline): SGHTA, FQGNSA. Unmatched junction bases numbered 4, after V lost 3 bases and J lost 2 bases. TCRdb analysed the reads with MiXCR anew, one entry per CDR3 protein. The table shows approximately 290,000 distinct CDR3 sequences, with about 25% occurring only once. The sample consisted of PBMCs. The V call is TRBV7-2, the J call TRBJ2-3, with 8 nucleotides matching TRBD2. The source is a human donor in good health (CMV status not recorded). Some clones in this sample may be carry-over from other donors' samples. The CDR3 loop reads CASSFAGGATDTQYF. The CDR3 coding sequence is TGTGCCAGCAGCTTTGCGGGAGGTGCCACAGATACGCAGTATTTT.